The TCR beta chain under discussion was sequenced for a study of identical twins. This clonotype was seen at least ten times. The antigen remains unidentified. The study, taken as a whole, reports: Out-of-frame alpha sequences common to twins exhibited a surplus of low generation probability.

Each CDR3 protein is one row after TCRdb ran MiXCR on the 5' RACE reads. This sample carries hundreds of thousands of distinct CDR3 sequences, 18% of them seen once, and the ten largest clones take about an eighth. The CDR3 covers 15 residues. V dropped 5 bases and J dropped 6 bases, with 17 bases sitting between them. Germline CDR1 is SGHTA and CDR2 is FQGNSA. These data were also filed under a second study, of T cells expressing NK-cell markers. Per that paper: Sequenced donors, eight in total, included seven who were HCMV-seropositive and one who was seronegative.

This TCR was recovered from a woman in her late teens or twenties in good health. V gene TRBV7-2 combines with J gene TRBJ1-5; a weak D match, TRBD1 (5 bases). The sample taken for sequencing was PBMCs. Written as DNA, the CDR3 is TGTGCCAGCAGCACCAAGGCGGGACTGGGTCAGCCCCAGCATTTT. Translated, it gives CASSTKAGLGQPQHF.